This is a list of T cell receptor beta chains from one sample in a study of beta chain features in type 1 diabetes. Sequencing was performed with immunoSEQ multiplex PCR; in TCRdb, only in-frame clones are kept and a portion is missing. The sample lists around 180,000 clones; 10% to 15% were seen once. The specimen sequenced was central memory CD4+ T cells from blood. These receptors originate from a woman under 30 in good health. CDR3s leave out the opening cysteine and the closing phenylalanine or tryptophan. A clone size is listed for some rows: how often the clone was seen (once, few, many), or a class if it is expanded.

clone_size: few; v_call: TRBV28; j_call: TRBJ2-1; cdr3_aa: ASSLFGRGSRNEQF
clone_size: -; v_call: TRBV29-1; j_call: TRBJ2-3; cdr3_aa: SVIFWTASTDTQY
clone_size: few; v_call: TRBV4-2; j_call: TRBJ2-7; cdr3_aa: ASSLHYEQY
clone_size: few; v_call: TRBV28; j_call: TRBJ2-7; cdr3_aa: ASSFRVSEQY
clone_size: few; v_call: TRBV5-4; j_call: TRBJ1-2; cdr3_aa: ASSLDLGPNYGYT
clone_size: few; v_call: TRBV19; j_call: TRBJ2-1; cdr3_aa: ASSIRRIATLAEQF
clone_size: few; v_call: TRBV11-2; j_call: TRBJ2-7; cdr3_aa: ASSPGGESSYEQY
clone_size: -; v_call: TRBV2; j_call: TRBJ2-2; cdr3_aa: ASLPGQTAGELF
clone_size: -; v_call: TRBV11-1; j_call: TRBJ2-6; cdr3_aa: ASSLVSGANVLT
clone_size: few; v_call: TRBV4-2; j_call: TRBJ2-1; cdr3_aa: ASSQEAGNNEQF
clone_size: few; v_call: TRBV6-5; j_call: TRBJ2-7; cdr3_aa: ASNDDAGGRYEQY
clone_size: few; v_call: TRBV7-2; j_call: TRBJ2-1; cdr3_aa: ASSLDGSLYNEQF
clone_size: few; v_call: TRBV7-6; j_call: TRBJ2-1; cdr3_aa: ASSSSTGTRWNNEQF
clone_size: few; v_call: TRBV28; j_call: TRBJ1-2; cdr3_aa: ASSLGGPYGYT
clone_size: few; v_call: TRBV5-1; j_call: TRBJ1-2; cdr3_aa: ASSARQETYGYT
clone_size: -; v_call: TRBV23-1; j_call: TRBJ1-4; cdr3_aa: ASSPSRGLEVEKLF
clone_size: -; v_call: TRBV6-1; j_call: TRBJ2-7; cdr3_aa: ASSEQGGMSSYEQY
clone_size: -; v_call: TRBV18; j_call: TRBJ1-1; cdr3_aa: ASSTYRENTEAF
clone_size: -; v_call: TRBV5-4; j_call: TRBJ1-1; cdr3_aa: ASSRRKGTGTLNTEAF
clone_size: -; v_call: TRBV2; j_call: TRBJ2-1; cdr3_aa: ASRPGTSGYNEQF
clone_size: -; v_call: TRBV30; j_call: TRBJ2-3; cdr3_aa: AGSGTPSRVSTDTQY
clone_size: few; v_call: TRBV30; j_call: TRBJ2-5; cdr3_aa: AWSVGSVEETQY
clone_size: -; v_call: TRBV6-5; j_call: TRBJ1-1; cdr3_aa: ASSEMNTEAF
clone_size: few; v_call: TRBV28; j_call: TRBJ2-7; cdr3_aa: ASTAGGKYEQY
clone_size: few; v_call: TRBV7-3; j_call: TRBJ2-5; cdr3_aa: ASSPPGVAGRETQY
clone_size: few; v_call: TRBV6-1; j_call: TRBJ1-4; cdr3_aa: ASSVLPGATNEKLF
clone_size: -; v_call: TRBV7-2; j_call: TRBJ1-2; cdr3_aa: ASSPGTARYGYT
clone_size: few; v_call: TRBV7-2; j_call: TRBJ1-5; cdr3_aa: ASSLTIQVDQPQH
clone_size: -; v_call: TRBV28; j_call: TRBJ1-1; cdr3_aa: ASSSPQGRGHEAF
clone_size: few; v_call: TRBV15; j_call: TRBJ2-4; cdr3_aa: ATSRDTRTIKNIQY
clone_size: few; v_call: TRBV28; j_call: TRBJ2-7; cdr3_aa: ASNDHGDTAYEQY
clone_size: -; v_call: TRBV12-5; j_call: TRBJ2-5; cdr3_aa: ASGAGTSGSPQETQY
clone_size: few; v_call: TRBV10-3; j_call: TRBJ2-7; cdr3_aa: AISDRTGGTGYEQY
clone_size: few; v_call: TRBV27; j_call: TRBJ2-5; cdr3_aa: ASTRGLAGDGETQY
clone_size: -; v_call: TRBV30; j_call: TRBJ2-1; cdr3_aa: AWSVQGYNEQF
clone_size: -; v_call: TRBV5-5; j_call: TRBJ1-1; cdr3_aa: ASSLYRAGTEAF
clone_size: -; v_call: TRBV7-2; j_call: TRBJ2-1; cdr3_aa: ASSLVSGGSYNEQF
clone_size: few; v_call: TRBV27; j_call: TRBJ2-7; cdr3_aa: ASSSAGTGGYED
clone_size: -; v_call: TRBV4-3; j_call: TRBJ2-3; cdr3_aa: ASSHGDRAADTQY
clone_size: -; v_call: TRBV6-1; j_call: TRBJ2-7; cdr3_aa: ASRPGSTVTYEQY
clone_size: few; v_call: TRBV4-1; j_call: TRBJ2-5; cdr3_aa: ASSQDRVQETQY
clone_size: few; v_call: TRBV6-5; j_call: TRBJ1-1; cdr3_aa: ASRTGRRAF
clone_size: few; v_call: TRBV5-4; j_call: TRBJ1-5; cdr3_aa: ASSAGQGRPQH
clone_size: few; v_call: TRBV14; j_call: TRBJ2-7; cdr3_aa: ASSQARVEQY
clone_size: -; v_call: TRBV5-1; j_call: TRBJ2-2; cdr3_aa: ASSLDTAVTGELF
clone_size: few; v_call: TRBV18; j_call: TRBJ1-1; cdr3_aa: ASSPTNMNTEAF
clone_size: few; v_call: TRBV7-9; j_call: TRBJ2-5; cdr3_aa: ASSFRTGGETQY
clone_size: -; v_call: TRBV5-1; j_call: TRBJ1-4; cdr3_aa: ASSLGRVGEKLF
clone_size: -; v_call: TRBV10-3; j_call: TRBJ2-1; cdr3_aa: AISESGGGSIVNEQF
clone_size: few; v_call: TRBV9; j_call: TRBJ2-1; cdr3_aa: ASSKLAQSSYNEQF
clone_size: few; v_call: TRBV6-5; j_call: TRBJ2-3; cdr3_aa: ASSPFADTQY
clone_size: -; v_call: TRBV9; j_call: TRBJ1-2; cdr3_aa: ASSVGAFRYGYT
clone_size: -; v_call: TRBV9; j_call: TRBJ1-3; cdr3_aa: ASSVGGDRVSTGNTIY
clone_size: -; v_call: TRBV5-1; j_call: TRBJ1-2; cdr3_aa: ASSLDRTAPGYT
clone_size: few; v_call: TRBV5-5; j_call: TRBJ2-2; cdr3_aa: ASSLAASHTGELF
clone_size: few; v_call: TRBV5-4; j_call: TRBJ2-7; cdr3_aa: ASSLDQGASYEQY